This TCR beta chain was sequenced during a study of blood T cell repertoires in COVID-19. Study background: Sites across the United States, Italy and Spain contributed samples from acute and convalescent COVID-19.

Details on this clone: The likely explanation is a read error, given a far larger clone one base away.

The authors' processing: Amplification of reference gene primers was used by the study to estimate nucleated cell counts. Produced via immunoSEQ multiplex PCR; TCRdb's table is partial and in-frame only. Clone size and the V and J calls come from that table; the DNA yielded D and trimming. The data contain 400,000 to 450,000 clones, 89% of them seen just once; the ten biggest clones take up less than 2%. Germline values: CDR1 MDHEN, CDR2 SYDVKM. V lost 5 bases and J 1 base, leaving 5 bases between the germline ends. This CDR3 contains 13 residues. This receptor was identified in a woman aged 40 to 50 with COVID-19, enrolled during active disease. The rearrangement links TRBV28 to TRBJ2-2; a weak D match, TRBD2 (5 bases). Sequencing was done on a sample of peripheral blood. The DNA of the CDR3 is TGTGCCAGCAGTGGAGGGAACACCGGGGAGCTGTTTTTT. It translates to CASSGGNTGELFF.